Below are 14 T cell receptor beta chains sequenced from a single sample in a study of OX40 agonist ivuxolimab in advanced cancers. Measured with immunoSEQ multiplex PCR; TCRdb has only the in-frame clones, and not every one. The sample lists tens of thousands of clones; roughly nine tenths were seen once. The sequencing here drew on CD4+ or CD8+ T cells sorted from blood, taken in a trial of the OX40 agonist ivuxolimab. Receptors were obtained from an adult with an advanced solid tumor such as melanoma, head and neck, liver or kidney cancer.

V and J are TRBV27 and TRBJ1-1; no clear D. The CDR3 is made up of 13 amino acids. V was clipped by 5 bases and J by 3 bases, with 10 bases between them. CDR1 and CDR2 (germline): MNHEY, SMNVEV (reference sequence). The CDR3 reads CASSRTWDTEAFF. CDR3 bases: TGTGCCAGCAGTCGAACCTGGGACACTGAAGCTTTCTTT.

The V and J genes are TRBV5-1 and TRBJ2-3; D unresolved. This CDR3 has 16 residues. V was clipped by 0 bases and J by 1 base, with 12 bases between them. The germline V gene encodes CDR1 SGHRS and CDR2 YFSETQ. CDR3 DNA sequence: TGCGCCAGCAGCTTGGGTTCGGGCGTGCGCACAGATACGCAGTATTTT. This encodes CASSLGSGVRTDTQYF.

The rearrangement uses TRBV30 and TRBJ1-1; 9 bases agree with TRBD1. Germline loops: CDR1 GTSNPN, CDR2 SVGIG (reference sequence). The J segment lost 7 bases and the V segment lost 4 bases, leaving 10 bases of the junction unmatched. The CDR3 totals 14 residues. The CDR3 DNA reads as TGTGCCTGGACCTCAGACAGGGGGTACGGTGAAGCTTTCTTT. Protein product: CAWTSDRGYGEAFF.

The V call is TRBV7-2, the J call TRBJ2-7; either TRBD1 or TRBD2 may supply D (5 bases each). The CDR3 has 16 residues. Between the trimmed V and J ends, which lost 2 bases and 0 bases, there was a span of 14 bases. CDR1 and CDR2 from the germline V gene are SGHTA and FQGNSA. The CDR3 sequence is CASSLIGDPSSYEQYF. CDR3 DNA: TGTGCCAGCAGCTTAATCGGGGACCCTAGCTCCTACGAGCAGTACTTC.

The V call is TRBV6-1, the J call TRBJ2-7; D is uncertain. Per germline, CDR1 MNHNS and CDR2 SASEGT. V lost 4 bases and J lost 3, with 13 bases in between. CDR3 size: 14 residues. CDR3 sequence: CASSVGPAGYEQYF. The CDR3 DNA reads as TGTGCCAGCAGTGTGGGCCCGGCCGGCTACGAGCAGTACTTC.

The V gene is TRBV16, the J gene TRBJ1-6, with D hard to call. This CDR3 comprises 12 residues. CDR1 is KGHSY and CDR2 is FQNENV in the germline V gene. Deletions cut 0 bases from V and 9 bases from J, with 3 bases between. CDR3 bases: TGTGCCAGCAGCCAATCGAGTTCACCCCTCCACTTT. It encodes CASSQSSSPLHF.

The genes are TRBV19 and TRBJ1-5; D perhaps matches TRBD1 (6 bases). V lost 10 bases, J lost 9 bases, and 22 bases lay in between. Germline CDR1 reads LNHDA; CDR2 reads SQIVND (reference sequence). The CDR3 is 14 amino acids. The CDR3 region is CATSRQAYPGPQHF. CDR3 sequence (DNA): TGTGCCACCTCCCGACAGGCCTACCCGGGGCCCCAGCATTTT.

The V call is TRBV6-5, the J call TRBJ1-5; D call uncertain. V was pared by 6 bases and J by 4 bases, with 13 bases between. This CDR3 region has 14 residues. From germline, CDR1 is MNHEY and CDR2 SVGAGI. CDR3 DNA: TGTGCCAGCAGCCCCGGCCCTATAAATCAGCCCCAGCATTTT. This gives the protein CASSPGPINQPQHF.

This chain connects TRBV5-5 to TRBJ1-1, with D unresolved. The CDR3 has 13 amino acids. The germline CDR1 and CDR2 sequences are SGHKS and YYEKEE (reference sequence). V lost 4 bases to trimming and J lost 1 base, with 8 bases between them. As DNA, the CDR3 is TGTGCCAGCAGCCTAACTACGAACACTGAAGCTTTCTTT. This codes for CASSLTTNTEAFF.

This clone was recorded a few times. The chain has TRBV2 and TRBJ1-1, with D possibly TRBD1 on 5 matching bases. The CDR3 covers 12 residues. Germline CDR1 reads SNHLY; CDR2 reads FYNNEI. V dropped 2 bases and J dropped 7 bases, with 8 bases sitting between them. This CDR3 is CASSESGIEAFF. Written as DNA, the CDR3 is TGTGCCAGCAGTGAATCAGGGATTGAAGCTTTCTTT.

The chain recombines TRBV6-6 with TRBJ2-5; tentatively, D is TRBD2 (5 bases). The CDR3 length is 14 residues. Germline assignment: CDR1 MNHNY and CDR2 SVGAGI (reference sequence). Trimming removed 5 bases from V and 3 bases from J, with 13 bases in between. The CDR3 bases are TGTGCCAGCAGTATAACTAGGAATAAAGAGACCCAGTACTTC. It codes for CASSITRNKETQYF.

The V call is TRBV5-1, the J call TRBJ2-2; D remains unclear. From germline, CDR1 is SGHRS and CDR2 YFSETQ. Trimming removed 4 bases from V and 1 base from J, with 2 bases in between. The CDR3 has 12 amino acids. The CDR3 DNA sequence: TGCGCCAGCAGCCTGAACACCGGGGAGCTGTTTTTT. Translation: CASSLNTGELFF.

The J gene is TRBJ2-2, the V gene TRBV7-3; D is tentatively TRBD1 or TRBD2 (5 bases each). CDR1 and CDR2 (germline): SGHTA, FQGTGA. Trimming took off 5 bases at V and 6 bases at J, with 13 bases between the two ends. This CDR3 spans 14 amino acids. In nucleotides, the CDR3 is TGTGCCAGCAGCCGTAAGATGGGGGCCGGGGAGCTGTTTTTT. Its translation is CASSRKMGAGELFF.

V usage is TRBV5-1 and J usage is TRBJ2-2; 10 positions agree with TRBD1. V lost 0 bases to trimming and J lost 2 bases; unmatched junction nucleotides: 1. The germline gives CDR1 SGHRS, CDR2 YFSETQ. The CDR3 extends over 16 amino acids. CDR3 amino acids: CASSLGQGANTGELFF. In DNA form, the CDR3 reads TGCGCCAGCAGCTTGGGACAGGGGGCCAACACCGGGGAGCTGTTTTTT. Variable domain in full (rest from reference TRBV5-1 and TRBJ2-2): KAGVTQTPRYLIKTRGQQVTLSCSPISGHRSVSWYQQTPGQGLQFLFEYFSETQRNKGNFPGRFSGRQFSNSRSEMNVSTLELGDSALYLCASSLGQGANTGELFFGEGSRLTVL.